This entry lists 21 T cell receptor beta chains sequenced from one sample in a study of blood T cell repertoires in COVID-19. Data came from immunoSEQ multiplex PCR; TCRdb stores just in-frame clones and leaves some out. Of roughly 99,000 clones in the sample, around nine tenths were seen once. The material sequenced was peripheral blood. Receptors were obtained from a woman in her twenties or thirties with acute or convalescent COVID-19.

The V and J genes are TRBV2 and TRBJ2-1; a possible D gene is TRBD2 (6 bases). The germline V gene has CDR1 SNHLY and CDR2 FYNNEI. Trimming took 4 bases from V and 8 from J, leaving 9 bases between them. CDR3 length: 12 amino acids. The CDR3 region has the DNA TGTGCCAGCAGTGGTGGCGGGGATGAGCAGTTCTTC. It is translated as CASSGGGDEQFF.

This chain connects TRBV30 to TRBJ2-5, with a weak D call TRBD1 (6 bases). V dropped 4 bases and J dropped 0 bases, with 9 bases sitting between them. The CDR3 consists of 13 residues. Germline CDR1 GTSNPN, CDR2 SVGIG (reference sequence). The CDR3 coding sequence is TGTGCCTGGATAGGACAGTACCAAGAGACCCAGTACTTC. It specifies CAWIGQYQETQYF.

The chain links TRBV6-5 to TRBJ2-2; the match to TRBD1 covers 7 bases. CDR1 and CDR2 (germline): MNHEY, SVGAGI. The CDR3 is made up of 15 amino acids. V was pared by 2 bases and J by 6 bases, with 6 bases of the junction left unmatched. As DNA, the CDR3 is TGTGCCAGCAGTTACCCCTCGACAGGGTCCGGGGAGCTGTTTTTT. This encodes CASSYPSTGSGELFF.

The chain employs TRBV7-8 and TRBJ1-6; TRBD1 matches at 9 bases. Looked up from germline, CDR1 is SGHVS and CDR2 is FQNEAQ. The ends lost 6 bases at V and 9 bases at J; junction bases unmatched: 9. The CDR3 is 15 amino acids. This chain's CDR3 is CASRGTRTGASPLHF. CDR3 nucleotides: TGTGCCAGCAGGGGTACGAGGACAGGGGCTTCACCCCTCCACTTT. Supplemented by reference TRBV7-8 and TRBJ1-6, the full variable domain reads GAGVSQSPRYKVAKRGQDVALRCDPISGHVSLFWYQQALGQGPEFLTYFQNEAQLDKSGLPSDRFFAERPEGSVSTLKIQRTQQEDSAVYLCASRGTRTGASPLHFGNGTRLTVT.

The gene calls are TRBV27 and TRBJ2-2, with D perhaps matching TRBD2 (7 bases). The CDR3 extends over 15 amino acids. Trimming took 3 bases from V and 3 from J, leaving 11 bases between them. Looked up from germline, CDR1 is MNHEY and CDR2 is SMNVEV (reference sequence). The CDR3 region is CASSFEGGDTGELFF. The CDR3 nucleotides are TGTGCCAGCAGTTTTGAAGGGGGGGACACCGGGGAGCTGTTTTTT.

This clone appeared a single time. The chain couples TRBV27 to TRBJ2-2; perhaps TRBD2 as D (5 bases). The V end lost 3 bases, the J end lost 2 bases, and 16 bases lay between the germline ends. Germline assignment: CDR1 MNHEY and CDR2 SMNVEV (reference sequence). The CDR3 runs 17 residues. CDR3 bases: TGTGCCAGCAGTTTTCGTCGAGGGAGCATTAACACCGGGGAGCTGTTTTTT. Its translation: CASSFRRGSINTGELFF.

J is TRBJ2-6 and V is TRBV19; D is uncertain. CDR3 length: 16 residues. Germline V CDR1 and CDR2: LNHDA, SQIVND (reference sequence). V was clipped by 1 base and J by 1 base, with 8 bases between them. This CDR3 is CASSIGRYSGANVLTF. CDR3 coding DNA: TGTGCCAGTAGTATAGGGCGGTATTCTGGGGCCAACGTCCTGACTTTC.

This clone was seen only once. V is TRBV11-2 and J is TRBJ2-2; unclear D gene. V was pared by 4 bases and J by 1 base, with 10 bases between. Per germline, CDR1 SGHAT and CDR2 FQNNGV. The CDR3 contains 15 residues. The CDR3 here is CASSSPPVNTGELFF. CDR3 DNA sequence: TGTGCCAGCAGCTCCCCGCCGGTGAACACCGGGGAGCTGTTTTTT.

This chain connects TRBV10-3 to TRBJ1-2; 8 nucleotides agree with TRBD1. The length of the CDR3 is 17 residues. Germline trimming cut 0 bases from V and 3 bases from J; bases unmatched to any gene: 9. From germline, CDR1 is ENHRY and CDR2 SYGVKD. CDR3 DNA: TGTGCCATCAGTGAGTCTAAGGGGACAGGCATCTACTATGGCTACACCTTC. Protein: CAISESKGTGIYYGYTF.

The chain has TRBV3-1 (or the pseudogene TRBV3-2) and TRBJ1-3; D is unclear. This CDR3 is built from 14 residues. The germline V gene encodes CDR1 LGHDT and CDR2 YNNKEL (reference sequence). Trimming removed 4 bases from V and 3 bases from J, with 10 bases in between. CDR3 sequence (DNA): TGTGCCAGCAGCCCAGACCCCCGTGGAAACACCATATATTTT. Translated, it gives CASSPDPRGNTIYF.

This chain joins TRBV19 and TRBJ1-2; the D gene is possibly TRBD1 (5 bases). The V end lost 0 bases, the J end lost 5 bases, and 7 bases lay between the germline ends. This CDR3 has 13 amino acids. The germline V gene encodes CDR1 LNHDA and CDR2 SQIVND (reference sequence). The CDR3 coding sequence is TGTGCCAGTAGTATAGAGACAGTGTATGGCTACACCTTC. As protein: CASSIETVYGYTF.

The V gene is TRBV6-6, the J gene TRBJ2-1; TRBD2 agrees at 10 bases. This CDR3 comprises 16 residues. The trim removed 0 bases at V and 3 bases at J, leaving 2 bases unmatched. Germline assignment: CDR1 MNHNY and CDR2 SVGAGI (reference sequence). CDR3 DNA sequence: TGTGCCAGCAGTTACTCGGCTAGCGGGGGCTACAATGAGCAGTTCTTC. Protein product: CASSYSASGGYNEQFF.

This clone was counted once. The chain links TRBV28 to TRBJ1-3; D might be TRBD1 (5 bases). The CDR3 spans 15 residues. Germline lookup yields CDR1 MDHEN and CDR2 SYDVKM. V lost 6 bases and J 1 base, leaving 13 bases between the germline ends. The DNA for the CDR3 is TGTGCCAGCAGCCACTCGACAGAATCTGGAAACACCATATATTTT. Translating it yields CASSHSTESGNTIYF.

This chain uses TRBV2 with TRBJ1-2; no firm D call. The length of the CDR3 is 11 residues. Per germline, CDR1 SNHLY and CDR2 FYNNEI. With 11 bases removed from V and 2 bases from J, the gap between germline ends came to 9 bases. The CDR3 reads CARQANYGYTF. CDR3 DNA: TGTGCCCGGCAGGCCAACTATGGCTACACCTTC.

J is TRBJ1-6 and V is TRBV7-6; D unresolved. V was pared by 0 bases and J by 0 bases, with 12 bases between. Germline CDR1 SGHVS, CDR2 FNYEAQ. CDR3 length: 18 residues. The CDR3 DNA reads TGTGCCAGCAGCTTAGCGGCCAGGCTGAGCTCCTATAATTCACCCCTCCACTTT. Translated: CASSLAARLSSYNSPLHF.

A remark on this clone: Other DNA sequences in this sample translate to the same CDR3. The CDR3 nucleotides are TGCAGTGACCAAACGGGACAGGACTATGGCTACACCTTC. This encodes CSDQTGQDYGYTF. The V and J genes are TRBV29-1 and TRBJ1-2; 8 nucleotides align to TRBD1. The CDR3 has 13 residues. The germline V gene encodes CDR1 SQVTM and CDR2 ANQGSEA.

The V gene is TRBV18, the J gene TRBJ1-1; D is uncertain. This CDR3 is built from 12 residues. Per germline, CDR1 KGHSH and CDR2 LQKENI. Trimming removed 4 bases at V and 6 bases at J, with 9 bases between. The CDR3 coding sequence is TGTGCCAGCTCACTAGAGGGTTCTGAAGCTTTCTTT. As protein: CASSLEGSEAFF.

As concerns this clone: Compared with germline, one end of the junction differs, possibly owing to a read error. V usage is TRBV28 and J usage is TRBJ1-1, with D possibly TRBD1 on 6 matching bases. The length of the CDR3 is 14 residues. CDR1 and CDR2 from the germline V gene are MDHEN and SYDVKM. The CDR3 DNA is TGTGCCAGCAGTTTGTTTGGGACAAGGACTGAGGCTTTCTTT. Translated: CASSLFGTRTEAFF.

The chain couples TRBV6-5 to TRBJ2-7; 7 bases agree with TRBD1. Germline loops: CDR1 MNHEY, CDR2 SVGAGI. There are 13 residues in the CDR3. V shed 2 bases and J 4 bases; nucleotides not matched to a gene: 2. As DNA, the CDR3 is TGTGCCAGCAGTTACGGGACAGAATACGAGCAGTACTTC. This codes for CASSYGTEYEQYF.

This chain uses TRBV6-6 with TRBJ1-4; 7 positions agree with TRBD1. CDR3 size: 17 residues. The J segment lost 2 bases and the V segment lost 6 bases, leaving 12 bases of the junction unmatched. Germline CDR1 MNHNY, CDR2 SVGAGI (reference sequence). CDR3 amino acids: CASSRKPRGYTNEKLFF. As DNA, the CDR3 is TGTGCCAGCAGCCGAAAACCCAGGGGGTATACTAATGAAAAACTGTTTTTT.

V gene TRBV7-9 combines with J gene TRBJ1-4; TRBD1 agrees at 7 bases. The CDR3 runs to 16 residues. V lost 0 bases to trimming and J lost 4 bases; unmatched junction nucleotides: 5. Germline CDR1 is SEHNR and CDR2 is FQNEAQ (reference sequence). The CDR3 DNA follows: TGTGCCAGCAGCTTAGCGAGGACAGGCCGTAATGAAAAACTGTTTTTT. Protein sequence: CASSLARTGRNEKLFF.